The rows below give T cell receptor beta chains drawn from one sample of a study of blood T cell repertoires in COVID-19. Repertoires were generated with immunoSEQ multiplex PCR, while TCRdb's copy carries only in-frame clones and drops some. This table has about 270,000 clones, over 70% appearing once. Material: peripheral blood. These receptors came from an elderly man with acute or convalescent COVID-19. CDR3s include the opening cysteine and the closing phenylalanine or tryptophan. The order of the fields is clone size, V gene, D gene, J gene, CDR3 protein, CDR3 DNA. A D gene is named only where the DNA matches it firmly. Rows may omit the clone size; those that give it use once, few, many or a size class.

clone_size: NA
v_call: TRBV27
d_call: TRBD2
j_call: TRBJ2-4
cdr3_aa: CASSFGREGAKNIQYF
cdr3_nt: TGTGCCAGCAGTTTCGGGCGGGAGGGAGCCAAAAACATTCAGTACTTC

clone_size: once
v_call: TRBV5-5
d_call: NA
j_call: TRBJ2-5
cdr3_aa: CASSLGGPRKETQYF
cdr3_nt: TGTGCCAGCAGCTTGGGGGGGCCGAGGAAGGAGACCCAGTACTTC

clone_size: NA
v_call: TRBV30
d_call: TRBD1
j_call: TRBJ1-5
cdr3_aa: CAWSDRQGSQPQHF
cdr3_nt: TGTGCCTGGAGTGACAGACAGGGAAGTCAGCCCCAGCATTTT

clone_size: NA
v_call: TRBV5-1
d_call: TRBD1
j_call: TRBJ2-7
cdr3_aa: CASSSGQNYEQYF
cdr3_nt: TGCGCCAGCAGCTCGGGACAGAACTACGAGCAGTACTTC

clone_size: NA
v_call: TRBV6-1
d_call: TRBD1
j_call: TRBJ2-7
cdr3_aa: CASSEVSGTGASYEQYF
cdr3_nt: TGTGCCAGCAGTGAAGTATCTGGGACAGGGGCCTCCTACGAGCAGTACTTC

clone_size: NA
v_call: TRBV9
d_call: TRBD1
j_call: TRBJ1-4
cdr3_aa: CASSVGGGLNEKLFF
cdr3_nt: TGTGCCAGCAGCGTAGGAGGGGGCCTTAATGAAAAACTGTTTTTT

clone_size: many
v_call: TRBV29-1
d_call: NA
j_call: TRBJ1-1
cdr3_aa: CSVAKPDKTEAFF
cdr3_nt: TGCAGCGTTGCTAAACCCGACAAGACTGAAGCTTTCTTT

clone_size: many
v_call: TRBV6-4
d_call: TRBD1
j_call: TRBJ1-5
cdr3_aa: CASSVTGEGNQPQHF
cdr3_nt: TGTGCCAGCAGTGTGACAGGGGAGGGCAATCAGCCCCAGCATTTT

clone_size: NA
v_call: TRBV10-3
d_call: TRBD1
j_call: TRBJ1-5
cdr3_aa: CANQGDPNQPQHF
cdr3_nt: TGTGCCAACCAGGGGGACCCGAATCAGCCCCAGCATTTT

clone_size: once
v_call: TRBV5-1
d_call: NA
j_call: TRBJ2-7
cdr3_aa: CASSLYLEAYEQYF
cdr3_nt: TGCGCCAGCAGCTTGTACCTAGAAGCCTACGAGCAGTACTTC

clone_size: NA
v_call: TRBV4-2
d_call: NA
j_call: TRBJ2-1
cdr3_aa: CASSHPGLRNNEQFF
cdr3_nt: TGTGCCAGCAGTCACCCGGGACTTAGAAACAATGAGCAGTTCTTC